The TCR beta chain under discussion was sequenced for a study of cytotoxic CD8 clonotypes in ibrutinib-treated CLL. Study overall: Mean values per sample were a few hundred thousand productive templates and about 94,000 productive rearrangements.

Findings and limits, study-wide: An increase in clonality occurred at ibrutinib response, followed by a return toward baseline at progression.

In regard to this clone: Its target is unknown.

The CDR3 is 12 residues long. The V gene lost 5 bases and the J gene lost 4 bases, with 6 bases spanning the gap. Germline-derived CDR1 and CDR2 are SGHNT and YENEEA. Some clones are missing from TCRdb's copy, which holds only in-frame ones; the method was immunoSEQ multiplex PCR. The table has 200,000 to 250,000 clones, around 70% seen once. Here the sequenced sample was PBMCs, taken after 24 months of ibrutinib treatment. This clonotype was obtained from a human donor with chronic lymphocytic leukemia. The genes are TRBV11-3 and TRBJ2-1; no clear D gene. The DNA for the CDR3 is TGTGCCAGCAGCCCTGGGTACAATGAGCAGTTCTTC. Protein: CASSPGYNEQFF.